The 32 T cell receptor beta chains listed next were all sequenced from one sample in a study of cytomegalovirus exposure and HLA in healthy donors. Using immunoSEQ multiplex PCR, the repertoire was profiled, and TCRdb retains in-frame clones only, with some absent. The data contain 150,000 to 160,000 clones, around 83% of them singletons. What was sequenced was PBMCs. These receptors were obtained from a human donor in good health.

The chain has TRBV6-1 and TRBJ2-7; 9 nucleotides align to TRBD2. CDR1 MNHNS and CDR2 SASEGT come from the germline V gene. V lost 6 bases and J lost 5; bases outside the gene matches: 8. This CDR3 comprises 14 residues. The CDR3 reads CASRWGAGGNEQYF. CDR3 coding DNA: TGTGCCAGCAGGTGGGGGGCGGGAGGGAACGAGCAGTACTTC.

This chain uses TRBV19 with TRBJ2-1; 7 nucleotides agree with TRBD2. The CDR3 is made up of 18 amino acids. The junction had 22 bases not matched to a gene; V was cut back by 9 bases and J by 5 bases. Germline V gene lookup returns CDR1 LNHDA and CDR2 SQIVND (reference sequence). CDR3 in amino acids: CASGSKAGEGFWDNEQFF. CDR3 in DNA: TGTGCCAGCGGATCTAAAGCCGGGGAGGGTTTTTGGGACAATGAGCAGTTCTTC.

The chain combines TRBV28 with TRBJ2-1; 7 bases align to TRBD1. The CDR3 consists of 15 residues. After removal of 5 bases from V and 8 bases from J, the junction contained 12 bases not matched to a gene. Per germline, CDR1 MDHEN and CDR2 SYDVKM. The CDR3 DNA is TGTGCCAGCAGTCCCGGGACAGCGTCCGGCGATGAGCAGTTCTTC. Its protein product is CASSPGTASGDEQFF. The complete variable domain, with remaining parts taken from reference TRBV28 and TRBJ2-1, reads DVKVTQSSRYLVKRTGEKVFLECVQDMDHENMFWYRQDPGLGLRLIYFSYDVKMKEKGDIPEGYSVSREKKERFSLILESASTNQTSMYLCASSPGTASGDEQFFGPGTRLTVL.

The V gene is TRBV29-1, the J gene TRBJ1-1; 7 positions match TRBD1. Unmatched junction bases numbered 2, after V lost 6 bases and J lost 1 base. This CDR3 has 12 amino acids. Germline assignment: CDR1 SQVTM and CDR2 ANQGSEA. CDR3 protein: CSVHRGNTEAFF. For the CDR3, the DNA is TGCAGCGTCCACAGGGGGAACACTGAAGCTTTCTTT.

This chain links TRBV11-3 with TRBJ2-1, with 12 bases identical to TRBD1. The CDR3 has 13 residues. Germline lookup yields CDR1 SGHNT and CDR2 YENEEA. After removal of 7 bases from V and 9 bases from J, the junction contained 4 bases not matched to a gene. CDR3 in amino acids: CASKGQGAGEQFF. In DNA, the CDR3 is TGTGCCAGCAAGGGACAGGGGGCGGGTGAGCAGTTCTTC.

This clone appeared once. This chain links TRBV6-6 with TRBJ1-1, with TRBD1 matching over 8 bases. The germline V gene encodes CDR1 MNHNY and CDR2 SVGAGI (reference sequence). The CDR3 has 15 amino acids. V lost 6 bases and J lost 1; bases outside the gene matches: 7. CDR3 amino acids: CASRLSGGSNTEAFF. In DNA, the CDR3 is TGTGCCAGCAGGCTATCAGGGGGCTCGAACACTGAAGCTTTCTTT.

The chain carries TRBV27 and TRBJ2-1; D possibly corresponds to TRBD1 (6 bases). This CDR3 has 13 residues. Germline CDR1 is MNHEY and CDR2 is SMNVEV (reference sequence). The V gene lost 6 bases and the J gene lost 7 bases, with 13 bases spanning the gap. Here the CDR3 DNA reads TGTGCCAGCAGCCTAACCCAGGGGAATGAGCAGTTCTTC. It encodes CASSLTQGNEQFF.

CDR3 amino acids: CASSPLGSGGKLFF. The CDR3 region has the DNA TGTGCCAGCAGTCCTCTGGGCAGTGGAGGAAAACTGTTTTTT. V and J are TRBV28 and TRBJ1-4; D call uncertain. Germline V CDR1 and CDR2: MDHEN, SYDVKM. The CDR3 has 14 amino acids. The V and J ends lost 5 bases and 10 bases respectively, with 17 bases between them.

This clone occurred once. The CDR3 loop is CASRGASATGELFF. The CDR3 region has the DNA TGTGCCAGCCGTGGGGCCTCGGCCACCGGGGAGCTGTTTTTT. This rearrangement joins TRBV28 to TRBJ2-2; D is possibly TRBD1 (5 bases). The ends were cut back, 8 bases at V and 4 bases at J, with 14 bases in the middle. CDR1 is MDHEN and CDR2 is SYDVKM in the germline V gene. The CDR3 extends over 14 amino acids. Filled out from reference TRBV28 and TRBJ2-2, the complete variable domain reads DVKVTQSSRYLVKRTGEKVFLECVQDMDHENMFWYRQDPGLGLRLIYFSYDVKMKEKGDIPEGYSVSREKKERFSLILESASTNQTSMYLCASRGASATGELFFGEGSRLTVL.

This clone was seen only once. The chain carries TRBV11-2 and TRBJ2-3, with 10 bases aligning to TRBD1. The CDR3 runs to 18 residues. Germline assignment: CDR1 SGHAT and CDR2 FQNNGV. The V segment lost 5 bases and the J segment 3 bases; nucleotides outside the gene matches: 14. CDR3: CASSRRPGQGRVTDTQYF. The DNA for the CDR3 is TGTGCCAGCAGCCGTAGACCGGGACAGGGGCGCGTTACAGATACGCAGTATTTT.

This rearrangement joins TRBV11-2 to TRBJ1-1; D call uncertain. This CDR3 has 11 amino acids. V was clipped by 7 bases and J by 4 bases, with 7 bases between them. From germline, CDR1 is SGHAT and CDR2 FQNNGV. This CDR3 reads CASKESTEAFF. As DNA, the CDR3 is TGTGCCAGCAAAGAGAGCACTGAAGCTTTCTTT.

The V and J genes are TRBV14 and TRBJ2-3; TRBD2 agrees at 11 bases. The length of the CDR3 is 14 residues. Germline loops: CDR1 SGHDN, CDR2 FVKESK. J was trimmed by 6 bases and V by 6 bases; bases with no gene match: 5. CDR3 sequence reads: CASRLAGARDTQYF. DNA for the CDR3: TGTGCCAGCAGACTAGCGGGAGCTAGGGATACGCAGTATTTT.

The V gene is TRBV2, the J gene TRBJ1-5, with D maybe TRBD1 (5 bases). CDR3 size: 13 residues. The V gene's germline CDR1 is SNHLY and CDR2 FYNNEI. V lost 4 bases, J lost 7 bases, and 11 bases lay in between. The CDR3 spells CASSVLGAQPQHF. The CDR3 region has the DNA TGTGCCAGCAGTGTGTTAGGGGCCCAGCCCCAGCATTTT.

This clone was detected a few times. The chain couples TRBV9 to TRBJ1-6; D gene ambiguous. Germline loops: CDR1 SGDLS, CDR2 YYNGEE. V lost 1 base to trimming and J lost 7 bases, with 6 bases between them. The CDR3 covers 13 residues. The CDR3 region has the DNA TGTGCCAGCAGCGTATCGGGGAATTCACCCCTCCACTTT. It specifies CASSVSGNSPLHF. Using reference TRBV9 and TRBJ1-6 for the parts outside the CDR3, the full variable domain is DSGVTQTPKHLITATGQRVTLRCSPRSGDLSVYWYQQSLDQGLQFLIQYYNGEERAKGNILERFSAQQFPDLHSELNLSSLELGDSALYFCASSVSGNSPLHFGNGTRLTVT.

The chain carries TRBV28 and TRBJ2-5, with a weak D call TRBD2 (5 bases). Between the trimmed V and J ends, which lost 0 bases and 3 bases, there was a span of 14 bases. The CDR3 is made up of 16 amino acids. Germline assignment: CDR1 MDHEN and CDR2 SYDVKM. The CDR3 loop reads CASSLWDLQREETQYF. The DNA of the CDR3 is TGTGCCAGCAGTTTATGGGACTTACAAAGGGAAGAGACCCAGTACTTC.

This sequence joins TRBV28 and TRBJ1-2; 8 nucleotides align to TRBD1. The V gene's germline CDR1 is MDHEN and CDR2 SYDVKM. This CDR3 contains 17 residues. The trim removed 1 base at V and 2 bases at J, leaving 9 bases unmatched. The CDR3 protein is CASSLSHGTGPNYGYTF. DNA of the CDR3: TGTGCCAGCAGTTTATCCCACGGGACAGGACCCAACTATGGCTACACCTTC.

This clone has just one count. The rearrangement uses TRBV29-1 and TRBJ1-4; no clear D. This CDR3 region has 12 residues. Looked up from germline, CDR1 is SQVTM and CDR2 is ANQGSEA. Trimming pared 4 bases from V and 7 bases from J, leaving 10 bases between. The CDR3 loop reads CSVAGGREKLFF. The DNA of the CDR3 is TGCAGCGTTGCAGGAGGCCGTGAAAAACTGTTTTTT. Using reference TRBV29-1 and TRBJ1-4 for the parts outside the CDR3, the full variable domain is SAVISQKPSRDICQRGTSLTIQCQVDSQVTMMFWYRQQPGQSLTLIATANQGSEATYESGFVIDKFPISRPNLTFSTLTVSNMSPEDSSIYLCSVAGGREKLFFGSGTQLSVL.

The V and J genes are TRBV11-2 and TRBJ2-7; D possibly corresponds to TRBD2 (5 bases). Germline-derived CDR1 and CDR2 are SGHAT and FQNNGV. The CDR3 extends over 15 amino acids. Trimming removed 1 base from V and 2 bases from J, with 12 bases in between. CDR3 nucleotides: TGTGCCAGCAGCTTAGGGGCTGGGAGCCCCTACGAGCAGTACTTC. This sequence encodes CASSLGAGSPYEQYF.

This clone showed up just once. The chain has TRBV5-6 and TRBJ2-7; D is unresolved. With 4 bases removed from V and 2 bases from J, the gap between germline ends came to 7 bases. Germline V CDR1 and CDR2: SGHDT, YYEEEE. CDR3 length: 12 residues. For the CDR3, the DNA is TGTGCCAGCAGCCGCGGTCCCTACGAGCAGTACTTC. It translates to CASSRGPYEQYF.

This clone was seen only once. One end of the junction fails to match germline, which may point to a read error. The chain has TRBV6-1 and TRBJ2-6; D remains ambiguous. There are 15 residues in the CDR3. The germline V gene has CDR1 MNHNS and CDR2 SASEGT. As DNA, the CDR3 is TGTGCCAGCACTGAAGGGCTGGCTGGGGCCAACGTCCTGACTTTC. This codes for CASTEGLAGANVLTF.

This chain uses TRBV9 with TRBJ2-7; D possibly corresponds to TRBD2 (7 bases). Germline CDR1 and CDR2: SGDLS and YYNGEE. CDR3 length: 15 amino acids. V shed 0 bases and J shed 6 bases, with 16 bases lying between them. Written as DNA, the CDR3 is TGTGCCAGCAGCGTAGGAGGGGGGGGAAGCTCCGAGCAGTACTTC. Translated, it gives CASSVGGGGSSEQYF.

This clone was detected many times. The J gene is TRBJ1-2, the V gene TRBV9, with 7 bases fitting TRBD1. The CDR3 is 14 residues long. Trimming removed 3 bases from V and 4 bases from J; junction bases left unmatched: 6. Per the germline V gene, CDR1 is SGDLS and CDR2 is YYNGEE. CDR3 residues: CASSGVGQSYGYTF. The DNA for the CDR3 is TGTGCCAGCAGCGGAGTGGGACAGAGCTATGGCTACACCTTC.

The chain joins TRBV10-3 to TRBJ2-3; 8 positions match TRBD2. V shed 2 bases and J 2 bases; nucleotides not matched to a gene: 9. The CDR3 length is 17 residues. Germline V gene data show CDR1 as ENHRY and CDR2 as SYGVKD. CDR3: CAISEVYVAGYTDTQYF. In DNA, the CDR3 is TGTGCCATCAGTGAGGTTTACGTAGCGGGATACACAGATACGCAGTATTTT.

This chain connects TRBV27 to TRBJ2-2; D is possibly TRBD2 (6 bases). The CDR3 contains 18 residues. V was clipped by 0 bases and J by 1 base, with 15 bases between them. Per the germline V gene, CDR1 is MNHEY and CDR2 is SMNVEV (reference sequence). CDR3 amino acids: CASSLSGGPSQNTGELFF. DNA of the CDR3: TGTGCCAGCAGTTTATCGGGGGGACCCTCGCAGAACACCGGGGAGCTGTTTTTT.

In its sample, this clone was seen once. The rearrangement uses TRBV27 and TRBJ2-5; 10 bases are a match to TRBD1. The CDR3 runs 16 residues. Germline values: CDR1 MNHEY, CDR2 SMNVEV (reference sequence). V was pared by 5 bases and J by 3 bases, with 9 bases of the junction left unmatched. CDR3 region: CASSAYTGTGEETQYF. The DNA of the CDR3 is TGTGCCAGCAGTGCCTACACCGGGACAGGGGAAGAGACCCAGTACTTC.

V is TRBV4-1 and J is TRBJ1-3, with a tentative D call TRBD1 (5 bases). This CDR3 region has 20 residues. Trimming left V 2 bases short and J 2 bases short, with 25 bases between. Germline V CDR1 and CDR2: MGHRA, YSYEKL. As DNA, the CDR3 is TGCGCCAGCAGCCAAAGTAGGCTCCGGGGAGGGGTTCAAGCTGGAAACACCATATATTTT. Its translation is CASSQSRLRGGVQAGNTIYF.

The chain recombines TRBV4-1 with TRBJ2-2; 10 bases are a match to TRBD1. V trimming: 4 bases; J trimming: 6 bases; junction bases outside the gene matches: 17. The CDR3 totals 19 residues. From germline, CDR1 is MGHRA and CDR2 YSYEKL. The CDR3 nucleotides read TGCGCCAGCAGCCCAGGACAGGGGGAGGTTTGGAGTACCGCCGGGGAGCTGTTTTTT. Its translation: CASSPGQGEVWSTAGELFF.

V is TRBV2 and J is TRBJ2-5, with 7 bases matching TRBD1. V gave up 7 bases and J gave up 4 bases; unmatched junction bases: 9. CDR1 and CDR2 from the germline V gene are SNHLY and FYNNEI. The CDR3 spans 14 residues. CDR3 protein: CASNLDRAGETQYF. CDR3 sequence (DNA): TGTGCCAGCAACTTAGACAGGGCGGGAGAGACCCAGTACTTC.

For the CDR3, the DNA is TGTGCCAGCTCACCCTTAGGACAGGGTGTTCTCGAGCAGTACTTC. It codes for CASSPLGQGVLEQYF. The chain joins TRBV18 to TRBJ2-7, with 8 nucleotides matching TRBD1. There are 15 residues in the CDR3. CDR1 KGHSH and CDR2 LQKENI come from the germline V gene. With 3 bases clipped from V and 6 bases from J, the junction kept 10 bases outside the gene matches.

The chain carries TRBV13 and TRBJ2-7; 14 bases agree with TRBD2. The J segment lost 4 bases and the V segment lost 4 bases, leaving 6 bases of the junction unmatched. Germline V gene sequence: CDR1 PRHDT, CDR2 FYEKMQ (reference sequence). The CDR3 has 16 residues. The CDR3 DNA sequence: TGTGCCAGCAGCTCCCCGGGACTAGCGGGAGTGTACGAGCAGTACTTC. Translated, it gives CASSSPGLAGVYEQYF.

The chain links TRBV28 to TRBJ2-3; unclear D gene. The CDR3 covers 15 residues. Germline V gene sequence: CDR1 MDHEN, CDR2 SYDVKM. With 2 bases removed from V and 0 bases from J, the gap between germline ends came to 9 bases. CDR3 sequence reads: CASSLQFLSTDTQYF. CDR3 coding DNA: TGTGCCAGCAGTTTACAGTTTCTTAGCACAGATACGCAGTATTTT.

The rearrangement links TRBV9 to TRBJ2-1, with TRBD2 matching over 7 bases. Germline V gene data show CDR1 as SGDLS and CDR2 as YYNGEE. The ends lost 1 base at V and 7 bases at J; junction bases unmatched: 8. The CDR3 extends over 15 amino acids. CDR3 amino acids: CASSVSGILSNEQFF. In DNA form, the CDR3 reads TGTGCCAGCAGCGTAAGCGGGATTCTATCTAATGAGCAGTTCTTC.